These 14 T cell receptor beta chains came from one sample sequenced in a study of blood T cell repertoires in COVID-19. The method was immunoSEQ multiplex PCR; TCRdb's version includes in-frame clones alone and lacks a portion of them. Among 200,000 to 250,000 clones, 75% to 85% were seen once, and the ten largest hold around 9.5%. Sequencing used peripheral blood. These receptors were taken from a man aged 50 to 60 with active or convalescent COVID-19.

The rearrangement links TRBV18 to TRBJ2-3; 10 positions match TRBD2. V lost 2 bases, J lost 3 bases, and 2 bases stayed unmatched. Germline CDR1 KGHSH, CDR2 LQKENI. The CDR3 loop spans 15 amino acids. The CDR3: CASSPSSGRTDTQYF. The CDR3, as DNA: TGTGCCAGCTCACCATCTAGCGGGAGAACAGATACGCAGTATTTT.

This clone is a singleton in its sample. The chain's CDR3 is CATTEEGDSREAFF. The CDR3 DNA reads TGTGCCACAACCGAGGAAGGGGACAGTCGGGAAGCTTTCTTT. V usage is TRBV10-3 and J usage is TRBJ1-1; 7 nucleotides line up with TRBD1. With V trimmed by 10 bases and J by 8 bases, 16 bases remained unmatched. The CDR3 runs 14 residues. Germline V gene sequence: CDR1 ENHRY, CDR2 SYGVKD.

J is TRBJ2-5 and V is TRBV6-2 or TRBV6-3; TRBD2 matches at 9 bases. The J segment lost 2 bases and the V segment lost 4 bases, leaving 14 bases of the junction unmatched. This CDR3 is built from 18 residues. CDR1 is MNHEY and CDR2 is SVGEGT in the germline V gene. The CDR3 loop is CASSFVLRASGDQETQYF. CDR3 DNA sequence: TGTGCCAGCAGTTTCGTCTTGCGGGCTAGCGGGGATCAAGAGACCCAGTACTTC.

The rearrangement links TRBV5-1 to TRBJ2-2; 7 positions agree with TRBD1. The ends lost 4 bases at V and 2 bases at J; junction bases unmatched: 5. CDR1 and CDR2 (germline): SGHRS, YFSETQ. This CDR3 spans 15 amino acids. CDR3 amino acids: CASSPQGHNTGELFF. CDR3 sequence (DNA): TGCGCCAGCAGCCCACAGGGGCATAACACCGGGGAGCTGTTTTTT.

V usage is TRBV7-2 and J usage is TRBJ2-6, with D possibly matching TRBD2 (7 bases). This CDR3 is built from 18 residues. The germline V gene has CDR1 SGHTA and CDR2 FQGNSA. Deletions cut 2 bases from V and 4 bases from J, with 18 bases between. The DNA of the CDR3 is TGTGCCAGCAGCTTACTGGGCGGGGGCGCAATGGGGGCCAACGTCCTGACTTTC. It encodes CASSLLGGGAMGANVLTF.

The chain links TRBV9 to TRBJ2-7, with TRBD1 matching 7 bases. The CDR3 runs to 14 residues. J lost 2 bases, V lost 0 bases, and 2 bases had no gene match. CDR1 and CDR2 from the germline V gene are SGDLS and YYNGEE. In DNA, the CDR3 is TGTGCCAGCAGCGTAGCAGGGGGTACCTACGAGCAGTACTTC. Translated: CASSVAGGTYEQYF.

The CDR3: CASSVTSGGPTDTQYF. CDR3 nucleotides: TGTGCCAGCAGCGTGACTAGCGGGGGGCCCACAGATACGCAGTATTTT. This chain uses TRBV5-4 with TRBJ2-3; TRBD2 matches 13 bases. CDR3 size: 16 residues. The germline V gene encodes CDR1 SGHNT and CDR2 YYREEE (reference sequence). The ends lost 4 bases at V and 2 bases at J; junction bases unmatched: 4.

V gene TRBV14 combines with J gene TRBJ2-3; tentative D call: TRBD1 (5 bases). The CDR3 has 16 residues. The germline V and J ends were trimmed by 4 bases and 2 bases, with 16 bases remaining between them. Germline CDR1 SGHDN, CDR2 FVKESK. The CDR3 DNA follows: TGTGCCAGCAGCCCACCGCCAGGGTTGGCCACAGATACGCAGTATTTT. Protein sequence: CASSPPPGLATDTQYF. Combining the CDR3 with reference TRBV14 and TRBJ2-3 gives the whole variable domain EAGVTQFPSHSVIEKGQTVTLRCDPISGHDNLYWYRRVMGKEIKFLLHFVKESKQDESGMPNNRFLAERTGGTYSTLKVQPAELEDSGVYFCASSPPPGLATDTQYFGPGTRLTVL.

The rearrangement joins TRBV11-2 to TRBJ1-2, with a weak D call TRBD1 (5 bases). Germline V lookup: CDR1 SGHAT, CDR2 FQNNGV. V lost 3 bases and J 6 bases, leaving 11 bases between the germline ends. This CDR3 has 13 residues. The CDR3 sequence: CASSFGREDGYTF. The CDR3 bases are TGTGCCAGCAGCTTTGGCAGGGAGGATGGCTACACCTTC.

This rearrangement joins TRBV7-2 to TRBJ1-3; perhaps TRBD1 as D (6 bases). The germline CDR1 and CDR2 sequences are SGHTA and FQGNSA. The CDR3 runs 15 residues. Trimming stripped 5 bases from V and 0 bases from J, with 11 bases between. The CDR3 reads CASSANRASGNTIYF. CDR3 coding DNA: TGTGCCAGCAGCGCAAACAGGGCCTCTGGAAACACCATATATTTT.

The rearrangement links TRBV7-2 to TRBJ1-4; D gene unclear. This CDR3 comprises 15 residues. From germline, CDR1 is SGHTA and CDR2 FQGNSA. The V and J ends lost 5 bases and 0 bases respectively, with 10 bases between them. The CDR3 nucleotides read TGTGCCAGCAGCGAGATATCTGCAACTAATGAAAAACTGTTTTTT. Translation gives CASSEISATNEKLFF.

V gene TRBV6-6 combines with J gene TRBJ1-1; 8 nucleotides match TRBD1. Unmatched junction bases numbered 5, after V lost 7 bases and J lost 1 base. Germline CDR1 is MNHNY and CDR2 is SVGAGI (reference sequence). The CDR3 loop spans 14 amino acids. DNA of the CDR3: TGTGCCAGCACTAGACAGGGGAAGAACACTGAAGCTTTCTTT. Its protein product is CASTRQGKNTEAFF.

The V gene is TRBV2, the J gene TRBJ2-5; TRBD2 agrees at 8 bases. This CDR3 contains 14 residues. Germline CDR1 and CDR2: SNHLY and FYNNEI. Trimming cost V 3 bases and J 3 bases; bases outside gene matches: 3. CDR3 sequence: CASSELLAEETQYF. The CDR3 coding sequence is TGTGCCAGCAGTGAGTTACTAGCGGAAGAGACCCAGTACTTC.

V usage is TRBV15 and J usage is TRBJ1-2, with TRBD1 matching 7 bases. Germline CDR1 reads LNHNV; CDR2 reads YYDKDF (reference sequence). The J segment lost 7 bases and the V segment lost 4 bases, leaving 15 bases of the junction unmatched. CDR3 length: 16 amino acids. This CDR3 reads CATSMGRGQTYSGYTF. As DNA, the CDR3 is TGTGCCACCAGCATGGGGCGGGGACAGACTTATAGTGGCTACACCTTC.